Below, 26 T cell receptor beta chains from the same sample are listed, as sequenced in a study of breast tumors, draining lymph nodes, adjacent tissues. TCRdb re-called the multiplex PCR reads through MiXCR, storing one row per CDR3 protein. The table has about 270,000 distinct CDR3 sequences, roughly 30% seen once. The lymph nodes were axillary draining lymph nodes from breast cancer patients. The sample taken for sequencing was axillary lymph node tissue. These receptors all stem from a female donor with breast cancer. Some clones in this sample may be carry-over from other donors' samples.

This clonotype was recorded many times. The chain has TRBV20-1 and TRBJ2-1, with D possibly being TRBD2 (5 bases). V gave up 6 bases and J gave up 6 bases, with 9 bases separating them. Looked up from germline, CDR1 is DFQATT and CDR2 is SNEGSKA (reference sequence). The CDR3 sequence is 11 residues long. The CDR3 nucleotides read TGCAGTGCCCCGGGGTCCAATGAGCAGTTCTTC. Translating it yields CSAPGSNEQFF.

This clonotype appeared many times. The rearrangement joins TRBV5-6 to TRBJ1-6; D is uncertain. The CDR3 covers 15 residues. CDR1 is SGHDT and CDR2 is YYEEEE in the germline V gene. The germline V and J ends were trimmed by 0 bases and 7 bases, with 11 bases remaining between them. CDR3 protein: CASSLGWYTNSPLHF. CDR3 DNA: TGTGCCAGCAGCTTGGGGTGGTACACGAATTCACCCCTCCACTTT.

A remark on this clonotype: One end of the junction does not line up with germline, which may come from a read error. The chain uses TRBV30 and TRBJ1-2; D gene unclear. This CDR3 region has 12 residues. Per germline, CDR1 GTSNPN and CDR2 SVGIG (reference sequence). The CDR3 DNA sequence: TGTGCCCGGAGTGTACACCAGGATGGCTACACCTTC. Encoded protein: CARSVHQDGYTF.

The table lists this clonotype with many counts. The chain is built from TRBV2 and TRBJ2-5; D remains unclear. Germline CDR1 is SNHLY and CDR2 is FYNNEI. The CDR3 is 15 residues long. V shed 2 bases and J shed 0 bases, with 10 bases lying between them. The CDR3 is CASSERLTYQETQYF. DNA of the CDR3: TGTGCCAGCAGTGAAAGGTTAACATACCAAGAGACCCAGTACTTC.

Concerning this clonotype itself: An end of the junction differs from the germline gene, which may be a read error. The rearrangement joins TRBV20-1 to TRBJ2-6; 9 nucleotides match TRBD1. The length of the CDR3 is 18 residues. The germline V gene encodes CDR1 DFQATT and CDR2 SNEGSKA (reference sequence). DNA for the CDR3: TGCAGTGCTCGAGATTGGACAGGGGTCCCCTCCGGGGCCAACGTCCTGACTTTC. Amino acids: CSARDWTGVPSGANVLTF.

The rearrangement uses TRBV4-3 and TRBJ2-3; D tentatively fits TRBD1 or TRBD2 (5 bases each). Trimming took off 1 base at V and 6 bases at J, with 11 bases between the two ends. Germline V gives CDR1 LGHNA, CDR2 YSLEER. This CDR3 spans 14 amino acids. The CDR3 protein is CASSQGRGEDTQYF. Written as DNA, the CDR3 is TGCGCCAGCAGCCAAGGGCGAGGGGAGGATACGCAGTATTTT.

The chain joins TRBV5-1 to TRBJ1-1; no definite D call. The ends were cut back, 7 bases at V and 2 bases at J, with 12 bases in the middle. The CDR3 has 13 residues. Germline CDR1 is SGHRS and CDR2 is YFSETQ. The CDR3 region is CASARGQNTEAFF. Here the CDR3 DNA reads TGCGCCAGCGCTCGAGGCCAAAACACTGAAGCTTTCTTT.

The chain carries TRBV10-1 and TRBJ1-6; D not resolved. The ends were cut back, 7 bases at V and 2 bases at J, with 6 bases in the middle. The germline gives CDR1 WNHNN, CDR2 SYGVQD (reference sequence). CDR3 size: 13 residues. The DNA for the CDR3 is TGCGCCAGCAACGCGACCTATAATTCACCCCTCCACTTT. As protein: CASNATYNSPLHF.

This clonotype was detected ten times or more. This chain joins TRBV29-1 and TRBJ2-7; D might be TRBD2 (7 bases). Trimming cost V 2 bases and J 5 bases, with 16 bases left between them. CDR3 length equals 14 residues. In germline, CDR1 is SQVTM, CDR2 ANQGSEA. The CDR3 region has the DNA TGCAGCGTTGAAAGGGGGGGTCAAGGAGACGAGCAGTACTTC. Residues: CSVERGGQGDEQYF.

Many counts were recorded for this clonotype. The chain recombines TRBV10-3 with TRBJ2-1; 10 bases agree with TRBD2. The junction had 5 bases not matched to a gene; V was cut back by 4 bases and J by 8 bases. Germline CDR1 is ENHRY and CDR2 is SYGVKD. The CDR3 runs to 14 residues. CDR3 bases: TGTGCCATCAGTGGAGGACTAGCGGACGATGAGCAGTTCTTC. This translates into CAISGGLADDEQFF.

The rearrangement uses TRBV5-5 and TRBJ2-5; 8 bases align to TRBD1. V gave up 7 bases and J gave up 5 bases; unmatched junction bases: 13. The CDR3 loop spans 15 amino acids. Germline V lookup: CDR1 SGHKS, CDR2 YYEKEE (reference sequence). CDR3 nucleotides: TGTGCCAGCGGCAGACAGGGGTTTTCTTTTGAGACCCAGTACTTC. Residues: CASGRQGFSFETQYF.

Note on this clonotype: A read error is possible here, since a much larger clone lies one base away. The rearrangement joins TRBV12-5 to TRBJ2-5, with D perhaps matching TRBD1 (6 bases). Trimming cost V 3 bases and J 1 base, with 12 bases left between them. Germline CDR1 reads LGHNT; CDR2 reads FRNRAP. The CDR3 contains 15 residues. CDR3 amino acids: CASGFGQPGQETQYF. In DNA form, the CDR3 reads TGTGCTAGTGGTTTCGGACAGCCGGGCCAAGAGACCCAGTACTTC.

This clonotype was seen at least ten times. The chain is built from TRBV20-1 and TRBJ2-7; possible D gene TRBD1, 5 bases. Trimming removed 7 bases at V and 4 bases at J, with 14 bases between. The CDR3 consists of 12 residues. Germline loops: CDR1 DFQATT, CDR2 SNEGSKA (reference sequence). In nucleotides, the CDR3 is TGCAGTGTCGGAGACAGCATTTACGAGCAGTACTTC. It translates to CSVGDSIYEQYF.

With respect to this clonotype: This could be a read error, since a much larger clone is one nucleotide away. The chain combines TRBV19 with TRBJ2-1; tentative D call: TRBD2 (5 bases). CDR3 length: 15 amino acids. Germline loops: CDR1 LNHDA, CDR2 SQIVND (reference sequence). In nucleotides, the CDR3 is TGTGCCAGTACCATAGGGAGAAGCTCCTACAAGGAGCAGTTCTTC. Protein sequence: CASTIGRSSYKEQFF.

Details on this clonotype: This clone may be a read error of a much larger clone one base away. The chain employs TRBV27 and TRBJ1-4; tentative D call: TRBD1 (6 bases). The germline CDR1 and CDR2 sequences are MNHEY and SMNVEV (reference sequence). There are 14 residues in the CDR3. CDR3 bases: TGTGCCAGCAGCAGACAGGTCGGAAATGAAAAACTGCTTTTT. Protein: CASSRQVGNEKLLF.

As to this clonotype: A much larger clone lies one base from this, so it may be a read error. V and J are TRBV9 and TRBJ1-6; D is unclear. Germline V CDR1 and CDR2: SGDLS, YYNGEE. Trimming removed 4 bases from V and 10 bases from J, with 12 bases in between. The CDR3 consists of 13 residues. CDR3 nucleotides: TGTGCCAGCAGCCTAGCGACCCTCTCACCCCTCCACTTT. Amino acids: CASSLATLSPLHF.

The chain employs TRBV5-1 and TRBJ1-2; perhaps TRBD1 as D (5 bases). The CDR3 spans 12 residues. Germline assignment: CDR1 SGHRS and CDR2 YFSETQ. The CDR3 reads CTRQPRVYGYTF. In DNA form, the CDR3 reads TGCACCCGACAGCCACGGGTATATGGCTACACCTTC.

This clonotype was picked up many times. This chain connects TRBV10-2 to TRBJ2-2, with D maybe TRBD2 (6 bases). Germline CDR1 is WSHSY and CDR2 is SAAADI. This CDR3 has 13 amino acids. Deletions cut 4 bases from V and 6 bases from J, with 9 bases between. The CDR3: CASSGLVAGELFF. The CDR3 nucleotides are TGCGCCAGCAGTGGACTAGTGGCCGGGGAGCTGTTTTTT.

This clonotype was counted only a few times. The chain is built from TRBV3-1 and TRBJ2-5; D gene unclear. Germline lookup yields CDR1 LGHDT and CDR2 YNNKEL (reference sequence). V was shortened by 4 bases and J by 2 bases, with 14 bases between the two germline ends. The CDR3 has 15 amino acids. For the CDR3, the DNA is TGTGCCAGCAGCCTCCGAAAGGCGACGCAAGAGACCCAGTACTTC. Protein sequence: CASSLRKATQETQYF.

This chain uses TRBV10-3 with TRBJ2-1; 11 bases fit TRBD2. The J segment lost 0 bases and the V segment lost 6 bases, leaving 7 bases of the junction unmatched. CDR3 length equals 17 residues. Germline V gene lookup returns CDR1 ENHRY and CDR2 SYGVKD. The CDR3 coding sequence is TGTGCCATCAGCCAGACTAGCGGGACCATCTCCTACAATGAGCAGTTCTTC. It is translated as CAISQTSGTISYNEQFF.

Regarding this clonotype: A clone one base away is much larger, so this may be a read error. This CDR3 reads CACSFRVGYEQYF. CDR3 DNA sequence: TGTGCCTGCAGCTTCCGCGTTGGGTACGAGCAGTACTTC. The J gene is TRBJ2-7, the V gene TRBV7-8, with D hard to call. There are 13 residues in the CDR3. Germline assignment: CDR1 SGHVS and CDR2 FQNEAQ. Based on the CDR3 plus reference TRBV7-8 and TRBJ2-7, the full variable domain is GAGVSQSPRYKVAKRGQDVALRCDPISGHVSLFWYQQALGQGPEFLTYFQNEAQLDKSGLPSDRFFAERPEGSVSTLKIQRTQQEDSAVYLCACSFRVGYEQYFGPGTRLTVT.

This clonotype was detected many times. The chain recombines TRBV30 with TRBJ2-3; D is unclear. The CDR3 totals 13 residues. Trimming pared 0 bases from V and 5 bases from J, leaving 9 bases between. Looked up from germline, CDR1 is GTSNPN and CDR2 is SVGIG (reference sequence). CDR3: CAWSVPPGDTQYF. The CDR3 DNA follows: TGTGCCTGGAGTGTCCCCCCAGGAGATACGCAGTATTTT.

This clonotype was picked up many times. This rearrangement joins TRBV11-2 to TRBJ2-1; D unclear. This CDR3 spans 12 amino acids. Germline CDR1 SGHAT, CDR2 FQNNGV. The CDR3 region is CVTSTVDNEQFF. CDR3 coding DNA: TGTGTCACTTCTACGGTCGACAATGAGCAGTTCTTC.

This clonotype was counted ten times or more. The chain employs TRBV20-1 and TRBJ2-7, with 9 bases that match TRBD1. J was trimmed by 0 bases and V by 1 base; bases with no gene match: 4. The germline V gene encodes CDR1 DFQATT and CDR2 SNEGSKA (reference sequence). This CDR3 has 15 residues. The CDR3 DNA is TGCAGTGCTAGAGTATGGGACAGGGCCTCCTACGAGCAGTACTTC. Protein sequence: CSARVWDRASYEQYF.

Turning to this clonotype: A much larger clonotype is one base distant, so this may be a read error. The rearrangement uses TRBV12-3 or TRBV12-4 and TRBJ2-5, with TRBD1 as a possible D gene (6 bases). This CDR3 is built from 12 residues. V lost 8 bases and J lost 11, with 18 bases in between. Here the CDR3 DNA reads TGTGCCAGCGTGGGGGCCTACAATGAGCAGTACTTC. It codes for CASVGAYNEQYF.

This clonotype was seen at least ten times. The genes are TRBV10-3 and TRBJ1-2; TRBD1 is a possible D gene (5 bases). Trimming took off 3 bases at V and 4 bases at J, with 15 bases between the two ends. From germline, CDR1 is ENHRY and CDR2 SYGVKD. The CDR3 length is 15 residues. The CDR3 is CAISDPRTGAYGYTF. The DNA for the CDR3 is TGTGCCATCAGTGATCCAAGGACCGGGGCCTATGGCTACACCTTC.